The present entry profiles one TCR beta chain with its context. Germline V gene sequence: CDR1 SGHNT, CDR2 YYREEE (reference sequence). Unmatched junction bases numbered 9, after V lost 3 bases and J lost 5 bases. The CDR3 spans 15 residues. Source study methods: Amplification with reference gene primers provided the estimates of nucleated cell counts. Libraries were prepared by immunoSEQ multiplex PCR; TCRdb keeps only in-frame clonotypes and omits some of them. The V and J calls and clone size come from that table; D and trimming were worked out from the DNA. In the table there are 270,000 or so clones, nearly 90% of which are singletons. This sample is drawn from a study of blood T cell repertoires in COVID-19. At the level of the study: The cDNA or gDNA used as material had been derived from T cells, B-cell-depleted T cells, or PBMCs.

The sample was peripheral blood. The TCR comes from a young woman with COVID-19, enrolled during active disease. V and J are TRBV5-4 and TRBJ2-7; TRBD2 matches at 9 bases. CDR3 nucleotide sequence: TGTGCCAGCAGCTCCAGGCGGGGGGGCCGCGACGAGCAGTACTTC. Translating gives CASSSRRGGRDEQYF.